Presented here are 14 T cell receptor beta chains from one specimen sequenced in a study of tumor-infiltrating lymphocytes in oesophageal squamous cell carcinoma. A single record per CDR3 protein comes from TCRdb applying MiXCR to the PCR reads. The data hold fewer than 20,000 distinct CDR3 sequences, with 44% observed a single time. Sequencing was carried out using blood. The receptors derive from a female donor with esophageal squamous cell carcinoma.

This clonotype was seen many times. This chain uses TRBV7-2 with TRBJ2-1; TRBD2 agrees at 11 bases. The assigned J gene may be wrong: the sequence end matches TRBJ2-7 better. The CDR3 has 16 residues. Looked up from germline, CDR1 is SGHTA and CDR2 is FQGNSA. The CDR3 reads CASSPGLAESYNEQYF. The CDR3 DNA is TGTGCCAGCAGCCCGGGACTAGCGGAATCCTACAATGAGCAGTACTTC.

The chain combines TRBV12-3 or TRBV12-4 with TRBJ2-1, with D unresolved. TRBJ2-7 explains the end of the DNA better; the J call may be wrong. This CDR3 has 11 residues. CDR3 region: CASSPIREQYF. CDR3 bases: TGTGCCAGCAGCCCCATCCGCGAGCAGTACTTC.

This clonotype was counted only a few times. The junction shows a germline mismatch at one end, possibly a read error. The V call is TRBV7-6, the J call TRBJ2-1, with 10 nucleotides matching TRBD2. Per germline, CDR1 SGHVS and CDR2 FNYEAQ. The CDR3 has 16 amino acids. DNA of the CDR3: TGTGCTAGCAGCTTAGGAGTAGCGGGAGGCCCGGGTGAGCAGTTCTTC. The encoded protein is CASSLGVAGGPGEQFF.

This clonotype was detected a few times. The junction departs from germline at one end; a sequencing error may be responsible. The V and J genes are TRBV7-2 and TRBJ2-3; D gene ambiguous. CDR3 length: 14 amino acids. Per germline, CDR1 SGHTA and CDR2 FQGNSA. DNA of the CDR3: TGTGCCAGCAGCTTAGATGGTAGCAGAGATACGCAGTATTTT. Translation: CASSLDGSRDTQYF. The variable domain in full, completed from reference TRBV7-2 and TRBJ2-3, reads GAGVSQSPSNKVTEKGKDVELRCDPISGHTALYWYRQSLGQGLEFLIYFQGNSAPDKSGLPSDRFSAERTGGSVSTLTIQRTQQEDSAVYLCASSLDGSRDTQYFGPGTRLTVL.

Regarding this clonotype: Being one base from a much bigger clone, this may be a read error. This rearrangement joins TRBV24-1 to TRBJ2-7; weak D call: TRBD1 (6 bases). The J call could be wrong; TRBJ1-2 is a better fit for the DNA end. Germline V gives CDR1 KGHDR, CDR2 SFDVKD. This CDR3 comprises 14 residues. CDR3 in amino acids: CATSERTDPHGYTF. The CDR3 DNA reads TGTGCCACCAGTGAAAGGACAGACCCCCATGGCTACACCTTC.

There are many counts of this clonotype. The chain employs TRBV7-9 and TRBJ2-7; D uncertain. CDR1 and CDR2 (germline): SEHNR, FQNEAQ (reference sequence). The germline V and J ends were trimmed by 1 base and 5 bases, with 12 bases remaining between them. The CDR3 loop spans 14 amino acids. The CDR3 here is CASSLGLTPDEQYF. The CDR3 DNA is TGTGCCAGCAGCTTAGGGCTCACCCCGGACGAGCAGTACTTC.

V gene TRBV9 combines with J gene TRBJ2-1; 12 bases are shared with TRBD1. The CDR3 is 15 amino acids. With V trimmed by 4 bases and J by 7 bases, 6 bases remained unmatched. In germline, CDR1 is SGDLS, CDR2 YYNGEE. In DNA, the CDR3 is TGTGCCAGCAGCCAACCGGGACAGGGGGCGAATGAGCAGTTCTTC. It specifies CASSQPGQGANEQFF. The entire variable domain, with the rest obtained from reference TRBV9 and TRBJ2-1, is as follows: DSGVTQTPKHLITATGQRVTLRCSPRSGDLSVYWYQQSLDQGLQFLIQYYNGEERAKGNILERFSAQQFPDLHSELNLSSLELGDSALYFCASSQPGQGANEQFFGPGTRLTVL.

Note on this clonotype: The final CDR3 position lacks the conserved phenylalanine or tryptophan, pointing to a likely read error. The DNA is omitted, as the CDR3 cannot be located on it reliably, and the CDR3 follows TCRdb's listing. The rearrangement links TRBV5-1 to TRBJ2-1; the D call of TRBD1 is as the table states it, not checked on the DNA. The germline V gene encodes CDR1 SGHRS and CDR2 YFSETQ. The length of the CDR3 is 17 amino acids, counting both ends. CDR3 region: CASSPEGQGFSPLHFGN.

V usage is TRBV7-6 and J usage is TRBJ1-1; D is possibly TRBD1 (5 bases). The CDR3 totals 15 residues. Trimming took off 3 bases at V and 2 bases at J, with 13 bases between the two ends. Germline values: CDR1 SGHVS, CDR2 FNYEAQ. CDR3 protein: CASSFRDGVNTEAFF. The CDR3 nucleotides are TGTGCCAGCAGCTTCCGGGACGGAGTAAACACTGAAGCTTTCTTT.

To note about this clonotype: A much larger clone lies one base from this, so it may be a read error. The chain uses TRBV9 and TRBJ2-4; no clear D. V was cut by 3 bases and J by 13 bases, with 11 bases left in between. The CDR3 sequence is 11 residues long. CDR1 is SGDLS and CDR2 is YYNGEE in the germline V gene. The CDR3 bases are TGTGCCAGCAGCGCCCACAATGAGCAGTACTTC. It is translated as CASSAHNEQYF.

This clonotype was picked up a small number of times. This chain connects TRBV6-1 to TRBJ2-1; 10 nucleotides agree with TRBD2. With V trimmed by 3 bases and J by 12 bases, 11 bases remained unmatched. CDR3 length: 15 residues. Germline lookup yields CDR1 MNHNS and CDR2 SASEGT. The CDR3 DNA reads TGTGCCAGCAGTGACGCTAGCGGGAGCACAGATACGCAGTTCTTC. Translating gives CASSDASGSTDTQFF.

By sample share, this clonotype is medium-sized. The V gene is TRBV7-6, the J gene TRBJ2-7, with a weak D call TRBD2 (6 bases). The CDR3 is 16 residues long. Germline values: CDR1 SGHVS, CDR2 FNYEAQ. The V end lost 4 bases, the J end lost 2 bases, and 18 bases lay between the germline ends. DNA for the CDR3: TGTGCCAGCAGCTACCGGATTGGCGGGGCGGCCTACGAGCAGTACTTC. Its translation: CASSYRIGGAAYEQYF.

On this clonotype: It is likely a read error, because the conserved phenylalanine at the end of the CDR3 is missing. The chain employs TRBV11-2 and TRBJ2-7; 8 nucleotides line up with TRBD1. With the DNA end fitting TRBJ2-1 better, the J assignment may be wrong. Germline values: CDR1 SGHAT, CDR2 FQNNGV. The CDR3 is 15 residues long. The CDR3 coding sequence is TGTGCCAGCAGCTCCCCGGGACAGGACTACAATGAGCAGTTCTTA. Encoded protein: CASSSPGQDYNEQFL.

This rearrangement joins TRBV20-1 to TRBJ2-4, with D possibly being TRBD2 (5 bases). The V end lost 3 bases, the J end lost 1 base, and 7 bases lay between the germline ends. Germline CDR1 reads DFQATT; CDR2 reads SNEGSKA (reference sequence). This CDR3 is 13 amino acids long. Written as DNA, the CDR3 is TGCAGTGCTAGGGGCGGGGCCAAAAACATTCAGTACTTC. This codes for CSARGGAKNIQYF.